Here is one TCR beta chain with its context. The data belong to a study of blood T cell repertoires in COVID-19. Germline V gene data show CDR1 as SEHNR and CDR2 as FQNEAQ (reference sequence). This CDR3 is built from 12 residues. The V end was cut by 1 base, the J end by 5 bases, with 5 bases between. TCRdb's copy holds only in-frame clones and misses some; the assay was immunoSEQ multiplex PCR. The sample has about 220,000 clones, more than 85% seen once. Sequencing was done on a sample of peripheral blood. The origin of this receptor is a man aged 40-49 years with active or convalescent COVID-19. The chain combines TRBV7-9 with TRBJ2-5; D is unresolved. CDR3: CASSLVLETQYF. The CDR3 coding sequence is TGTGCCAGCAGCTTAGTCCTTGAGACCCAGTACTTC.